Following are 21 T cell receptor beta chains from one sample sequenced in a study of blood T cell repertoires in COVID-19. Method: immunoSEQ multiplex PCR; TCRdb's copy keeps in-frame clones and lacks some. Among just under 250,000 clones, around 89% were seen once, and the ten largest hold 3.5% to 4.5%. The material sequenced was PBMCs or T cells enriched from blood (not recorded which). All receptors come from a young woman who had recovered from COVID-19.

The J gene is TRBJ1-3, the V gene TRBV18; D gene uncertain. Trimming pared 6 bases from V and 1 base from J, leaving 16 bases between. The CDR3 consists of 16 residues. Looked up from germline, CDR1 is KGHSH and CDR2 is LQKENI. The CDR3 reads CASSHTEGESGNTIYF. The CDR3 bases are TGTGCCAGCTCTCACACGGAGGGAGAATCTGGAAACACCATATATTTT.

The chain couples TRBV18 to TRBJ1-2; 9 bases align to TRBD1. Germline lookup yields CDR1 KGHSH and CDR2 LQKENI. Trimming took 6 bases from V and 1 from J; bases not matched to a gene: 12. The CDR3 length is 17 residues. The CDR3, as DNA: TGTGCCAGCTCTCGGGACAGGGAGGGCCATCTTAACTATGGCTACACCTTC. Translation gives CASSRDREGHLNYGYTF. The variable domain in full, completed from reference TRBV18 and TRBJ1-2, reads NAGVMQNPRHLVRRRGQEARLRCSPMKGHSHVYWYRQLPEEGLKFMVYLQKENIIDESGMPKERFSAEFPKEGPSILRIQQVVRGDSAAYFCASSRDREGHLNYGYTFGSGTRLTVV.

The chain combines TRBV7-2 with TRBJ1-1, with D tentatively TRBD1 (5 bases). V lost 7 bases to trimming and J lost 1 base, with 16 bases between them. CDR3 size: 15 residues. The germline V gene encodes CDR1 SGHTA and CDR2 FQGNSA. The CDR3 protein is CASTDPRVGNTEAFF. Written as DNA, the CDR3 is TGTGCCAGCACTGACCCCAGGGTGGGGAACACTGAAGCTTTCTTT.

The chain links TRBV18 to TRBJ2-3; a possible D gene is TRBD2 (6 bases). Trimming took 6 bases from V and 1 from J, leaving 17 bases between them. This CDR3 has 16 residues. The V gene's germline CDR1 is KGHSH and CDR2 LQKENI. CDR3 region: CASSRGTGDGTDTQYF. The CDR3 DNA sequence: TGTGCCAGCTCGCGAGGGACGGGGGATGGCACAGATACGCAGTATTTT.

V gene TRBV7-2 combines with J gene TRBJ2-5, with a possible D match to TRBD2 (5 bases). Trimming removed 3 bases at V and 2 bases at J, with 16 bases between. The CDR3 is 16 residues long. The germline CDR1 and CDR2 sequences are SGHTA and FQGNSA. CDR3 bases: TGTGCCAGCAGCTTTAATGGGCTAGCCCTACAAGAGACCCAGTACTTC. The encoded protein is CASSFNGLALQETQYF.

This chain connects TRBV9 to TRBJ1-6, with a possible D match to TRBD1 (6 bases). V shed 4 bases and J shed 1 base, with 12 bases lying between them. Per the germline V gene, CDR1 is SGDLS and CDR2 is YYNGEE. This CDR3 contains 16 residues. CDR3 DNA sequence: TGTGCCAGCAGCTCGACGACAGGTTCCTATAATTCACCCCTCCACTTT. It yields the protein CASSSTTGSYNSPLHF.

CDR3 sequence reads: CASSRGQNTEAFF. The DNA of the CDR3 is TGTGCCAGCAGTAGAGGACAGAACACTGAAGCTTTCTTT. The V call is TRBV27, the J call TRBJ1-1, with D possibly TRBD1 on 5 matching bases. Germline V gives CDR1 MNHEY, CDR2 SMNVEV (reference sequence). The length of the CDR3 is 13 residues. With 5 bases removed from V and 1 base from J, the gap between germline ends came to 8 bases.

This clone appeared a single time. The CDR3 reads CAVKSGRAPYNEQFF. The CDR3 coding sequence is TGTGCCGTAAAAAGCGGGAGGGCTCCCTACAATGAGCAGTTCTTC. This chain links TRBV27 with TRBJ2-1, with 10 bases aligning to TRBD2. Germline CDR1 is MNHEY and CDR2 is SMNVEV (reference sequence). The V gene end was trimmed by 11 bases and the J gene end by 2 bases; junction bases not matched to a gene: 9. This CDR3 is 15 amino acids long.

The J gene is TRBJ1-1, the V gene TRBV11-3, with 12 bases lining up with TRBD1. The CDR3 is 15 amino acids. CDR1 SGHNT and CDR2 YENEEA come from the germline V gene. V lost 5 bases, J lost 2 bases, and 3 bases stayed unmatched. The DNA of the CDR3 is TGTGCCAGCAGCCCCGGGACAGGGGGCAACACTGAAGCTTTCTTT. Translating gives CASSPGTGGNTEAFF.

The V gene is TRBV29-1, the J gene TRBJ1-1, with 8 bases lining up with TRBD1. The CDR3 loop spans 13 amino acids. The V and J ends lost 8 bases and 7 bases, in that order; junction bases with no gene match: 12. The germline V gene has CDR1 SQVTM and CDR2 ANQGSEA. The CDR3 DNA reads as TGCAGCCTGTCTCAGGGGGCACTAAGTGAAGCTTTCTTT. This codes for CSLSQGALSEAFF.

This chain uses TRBV18 with TRBJ1-2; 8 nucleotides line up with TRBD1. This CDR3 region has 17 residues. V lost 2 bases and J lost 4; bases outside the gene matches: 12. Germline lookup yields CDR1 KGHSH and CDR2 LQKENI. The CDR3 DNA sequence: TGTGCCAGCTCACCATCGGGTGCAGGGGGCCATAGCTATGGCTACACCTTC. This sequence encodes CASSPSGAGGHSYGYTF. The variable domain in full, completed from reference TRBV18 and TRBJ1-2, reads NAGVMQNPRHLVRRRGQEARLRCSPMKGHSHVYWYRQLPEEGLKFMVYLQKENIIDESGMPKERFSAEFPKEGPSILRIQQVVRGDSAAYFCASSPSGAGGHSYGYTFGSGTRLTVV.

The chain recombines TRBV28 with TRBJ1-6, with TRBD1 identical over 7 bases. From germline, CDR1 is MDHEN and CDR2 SYDVKM. The CDR3 totals 15 residues. J lost 2 bases, V lost 8 bases, and 6 bases had no gene match. CDR3 amino acids: CASATDRAYNSPLHF. The CDR3 coding sequence is TGTGCCAGCGCCACCGACAGGGCCTATAATTCACCCCTCCACTTT.

The chain recombines TRBV28 with TRBJ2-1; tentatively, D is TRBD1 (7 bases). Per the germline V gene, CDR1 is MDHEN and CDR2 is SYDVKM. V dropped 4 bases and J dropped 4 bases, with 23 bases sitting between them. The length of the CDR3 is 18 residues. CDR3 in amino acids: CASSSPSSGGRRYNEQFF. CDR3 sequence (DNA): TGTGCCAGCAGTTCGCCCTCCTCAGGGGGGAGACGATACAATGAGCAGTTCTTC.

The chain combines TRBV4-1 with TRBJ1-1, with 7 positions matching TRBD1. The CDR3 runs to 15 residues. Germline lookup yields CDR1 MGHRA and CDR2 YSYEKL. Trimming at V came to 3 bases and at J to 0 bases, leaving 4 bases not matched to a gene. The chain's CDR3 is CASSQNRGMNTEAFF. CDR3 nucleotide sequence: TGCGCCAGCAGCCAGAACAGGGGAATGAACACTGAAGCTTTCTTT.

CDR3 bases: TGTGCCACCAATCAGGGGTCTAATTCACCCCTCCACTTT. Translated: CATNQGSNSPLHF. V is TRBV24-1 and J is TRBJ1-6, with a possible D match to TRBD1 (6 bases). Germline V gene lookup returns CDR1 KGHDR and CDR2 SFDVKD. The CDR3 extends over 13 amino acids. V lost 8 bases and J lost 6, with 10 bases in between.

The rearrangement uses TRBV30 and TRBJ2-3; the match to TRBD1 covers 7 bases. CDR3 length: 16 amino acids. The ends lost 0 bases at V and 0 bases at J; junction bases unmatched: 6. Looked up from germline, CDR1 is GTSNPN and CDR2 is SVGIG (reference sequence). The CDR3 loop reads CAWSVLFRGSTDTQYF. As DNA, the CDR3 is TGTGCCTGGAGTGTACTGTTCAGGGGGAGCACAGATACGCAGTATTTT.

The chain combines TRBV28 with TRBJ2-2; 7 nucleotides match TRBD1. Germline loops: CDR1 MDHEN, CDR2 SYDVKM. V trimming: 6 bases; J trimming: 9 bases; junction bases outside the gene matches: 13. The CDR3 covers 15 residues. This CDR3 reads CASRLGLGGLRELFF. The CDR3 region has the DNA TGTGCCAGCAGACTGGGGTTAGGGGGCCTAAGGGAGCTGTTTTTT.

CDR3 sequence reads: CASSLGSGGNQPQHF. For the CDR3, the DNA is TGTGCCAGCAGTTTAGGGTCAGGGGGTAATCAGCCCCAGCATTTT. This sequence joins TRBV28 and TRBJ1-5; the match to TRBD1 covers 7 bases. CDR3 length: 15 residues. In germline, CDR1 is MDHEN, CDR2 SYDVKM. Trimming at V came to 2 bases and at J to 4 bases, leaving 5 bases not matched to a gene.

A single count supports this clone. This chain connects TRBV19 to TRBJ2-5, with D maybe TRBD2 (7 bases). The V gene lost 4 bases and the J gene lost 5 bases, with 14 bases spanning the gap. The CDR3 is made up of 14 amino acids. The V gene's germline CDR1 is LNHDA and CDR2 SQIVND (reference sequence). CDR3 nucleotide sequence: TGTGCCAGTAGTACGGGGGGCGGTCGGGAGACCCAGTACTTC. Its protein is CASSTGGGRETQYF.

This clone was recorded only once. The chain recombines TRBV6-5 with TRBJ1-3; D might be TRBD1 (6 bases). Trimming took 2 bases from V and 4 from J, leaving 12 bases between them. CDR1 is MNHEY and CDR2 is SVGAGI in the germline V gene. This CDR3 spans 15 amino acids. The CDR3, as DNA: TGTGCCAGCAGTTACCAGGGGACCGCAGGAAACACCATATATTTT. Amino acids: CASSYQGTAGNTIYF.

The chain couples TRBV7-9 to TRBJ2-3; 7 positions agree with TRBD2. Trimming took 3 bases from V and 4 from J; bases not matched to a gene: 4. The CDR3 is 14 amino acids. Germline CDR1 and CDR2: SEHNR and FQNEAQ (reference sequence). The CDR3 nucleotides read TGTGCCAGCAGCTTGGTAAGCGGGGCAGATACGCAGTATTTT. Translated, it gives CASSLVSGADTQYF.